This T cell receptor beta chain came from a study of T cells in Graves' hyperthyroidism and ophthalmopathy. This clonotype was detected many times. The study enrolled patients aged 18 to 65 with newly diagnosed hyperthyroidism of under 2 months' duration. V lost 11 bases and J lost 8, with 31 bases in between. The length of the CDR3 is 17 residues. Per germline, CDR1 SEHNR and CDR2 FQNEAQ (reference sequence). RNA transcripts gave rise to amplified TCR beta CDR3 regions. The primer set for the first-round RT-PCR of the TCR CDR3 was HTBI. TCRdb reprocessed the multiplex PCR reads with MiXCR, giving one entry per CDR3 protein. The top ten clones hold 10% of a sample with hundreds of thousands of distinct CDR3 sequences, 13% to 15% of them seen once.

The chain carries TRBV7-9 and TRBJ2-1; D unresolved. The clonotype comes from a woman aged 18-29 years with Graves' hyperthyroidism. The sequencing input was blood. The CDR3 bases are TGTGCCGCCACCAACACCGGGCCAGCCGATTCAGTGTATGAGCAGTTCTTC. It is translated as CAATNTGPADSVYEQFF.